A selection of T cell receptor beta chains follows, all from one sample in a study of spatial heterogeneity in lung cancer. Each CDR3 protein is one row after TCRdb ran MiXCR on the 5' RACE reads. This table has around 4,800 distinct CDR3 sequences, more than 7.5% appearing once. The sequenced sample was lung tumor tissue, obtained at surgery. The source is a female donor with early-stage non-small cell lung cancer. CDR3s include the opening cysteine and the closing phenylalanine or tryptophan. D genes are given only for firm matches. Clone sizes are given selectively: once, few, many, or a class where the clone is expanded.

V gene: TRBV12-3/TRBV12-4; J gene: TRBJ1-4; clone size: NA; D gene: NA; CDR3 protein: CASSFMGELFF; CDR3 DNA: TGTGCCAGCAGCTTCATGGGGGAACTGTTTTTT
V gene: TRBV20-1; J gene: TRBJ2-7; clone size: few; D gene: NA; CDR3 protein: CSASSSYAYEQYF; CDR3 DNA: TGCAGTGCTAGTTCCAGCTACGCCTACGAGCAGTACTTC
V gene: TRBV29-1; J gene: TRBJ2-7; clone size: few; D gene: NA; CDR3 protein: CSVARSDRYEQYF; CDR3 DNA: TGCAGCGTTGCCCGTTCTGACAGGTACGAGCAGTACTTC
V gene: TRBV4-3; J gene: TRBJ2-7; clone size: medium-sized; D gene: NA; CDR3 protein: CASSPLAGYEQYF; CDR3 DNA: TGCGCCAGCAGCCCCCTGGCGGGTTACGAGCAGTACTTC
V gene: TRBV6-2/TRBV6-3; J gene: TRBJ2-5; clone size: many; D gene: NA; CDR3 protein: CASSYLMDHQETQYF; CDR3 DNA: TGTGCCAGCAGTTACTTGATGGACCACCAGGAGACCCAGTACTTC
V gene: TRBV9; J gene: TRBJ2-1; clone size: NA; D gene: TRBD2; CDR3 protein: CASSPWDSRGDEQFF; CDR3 DNA: TGTGCCAGCAGCCCCTGGGACTCCCGGGGGGATGAGCAGTTCTTC
V gene: TRBV29-1; J gene: TRBJ1-2; clone size: many; D gene: TRBD1; CDR3 protein: CSGQTGRGNYGYTF; CDR3 DNA: TGCAGCGGACAGACAGGGAGAGGGAACTATGGCTACACCTTC
V gene: TRBV5-6; J gene: TRBJ1-5; clone size: large; D gene: NA; CDR3 protein: CASSFGQLDQPQHF; CDR3 DNA: TGTGCCAGCAGCTTCGGACAGCTCGATCAGCCCCAGCATTTT
V gene: TRBV4-1; J gene: TRBJ1-4; clone size: few; D gene: NA; CDR3 protein: CASSQDRGLGEKLFF; CDR3 DNA: TGCGCCAGCAGCCAAGATAGAGGGTTAGGGGAAAAACTGTTTTTT
V gene: TRBV12-3/TRBV12-4; J gene: TRBJ1-5; clone size: hyperexpanded; D gene: TRBD1; CDR3 protein: CASSSPGQGYSNQPQHF; CDR3 DNA: TGTGCCAGCAGTTCCCCGGGACAGGGATATAGCAATCAGCCCCAGCATTTT
V gene: TRBV7-9; J gene: TRBJ2-7; clone size: few; D gene: NA; CDR3 protein: CASSLGTYEQYF; CDR3 DNA: TGTGCCAGCAGCCTCGGAACCTACGAGCAGTACTTC
V gene: TRBV7-2; J gene: TRBJ2-3; clone size: NA; D gene: NA; CDR3 protein: CASSLEATDTQYF; CDR3 DNA: TGTGCCAGCAGCTTAGAAGCCACAGATACGCAGTATTTT
V gene: TRBV9; J gene: TRBJ1-2; clone size: large; D gene: NA; CDR3 protein: CASSDGSTGYHYGYTF; CDR3 DNA: TGTGCCAGCAGCGACGGCTCAACAGGGTATCACTATGGCTACACCTTC
V gene: TRBV20-1; J gene: TRBJ1-1; clone size: NA; D gene: NA; CDR3 protein: CSVLGAGASNTEAFF; CDR3 DNA: TGCAGTGTTTTGGGGGCCGGGGCATCGAACACTGAAGCTTTCTTT